The 30 T cell receptor beta chains listed next were all sequenced from one sample in a study of cytomegalovirus exposure and HLA in healthy donors. Primers included in the PCR were 60 Vbeta and 13 Jbeta primers. The data were produced by immunoSEQ multiplex PCR, yet TCRdb's version contains in-frame clones alone and is incomplete. Among roughly 190,000 clones listed, about 9% were seen once. The sequenced sample consisted of PBMCs. These receptors came from a woman aged 25 to 39 in good health and CMV-seropositive.

This clone showed up just a few times. The V call is TRBV2, the J call TRBJ2-1; D gene unclear. The CDR3 is 13 residues long. V lost 4 bases, J lost 7 bases, and 11 bases lay in between. The germline CDR1 and CDR2 sequences are SNHLY and FYNNEI. The CDR3 protein is CASSAARRNEQFF. In nucleotides, the CDR3 is TGTGCCAGCAGTGCCGCTAGGCGGAATGAGCAGTTCTTC.

Comment on this clone: An end of the junction differs from the germline gene, which may be a read error. The chain recombines TRBV6-1 with TRBJ2-3, with 14 nucleotides matching TRBD2. CDR3 length equals 15 residues. Germline loops: CDR1 MNHNS, CDR2 SASEGT. This CDR3 reads CASTRLAGGGDTQYF. In DNA, the CDR3 is TGTGCCAGCACCCGACTAGCGGGAGGGGGAGATACACAGTATTTT.

CDR3 sequence (DNA): TGTGCCAGCTCCCTTATGCGACTAGCGGGAGATGAGCAGTACTTC. Translated, it gives CASSLMRLAGDEQYF. The chain is built from TRBV18 and TRBJ2-7; TRBD2 matches 12 bases. V gave up 6 bases and J gave up 7 bases; unmatched junction bases: 10. The CDR3 has 15 amino acids. Germline CDR1 is KGHSH and CDR2 is LQKENI.

V gene TRBV19 combines with J gene TRBJ1-5; possibly TRBD1 for D (5 bases). V lost 4 bases, J lost 2 bases, and 15 bases lay in between. CDR3 length: 16 residues. Germline loops: CDR1 LNHDA, CDR2 SQIVND (reference sequence). CDR3 protein: CASSNPLDTRNQPQHF. DNA of the CDR3: TGTGCCAGTAGTAACCCCCTGGACACCCGCAATCAGCCCCAGCATTTT.

This clone has just a few counts. This chain uses TRBV13 with TRBJ2-7; 10 bases are a match to TRBD2. CDR1 is PRHDT, CDR2 FYEKMQ, per germline (reference sequence). The CDR3 totals 18 residues. V lost 4 bases, J lost 0 bases, and 12 bases stayed unmatched. DNA of the CDR3: TGTGCCAGCAGCTCATCACCCTCCGGGACTAGCGCCTCCTACGAGCAGTACTTC. Residues: CASSSSPSGTSASYEQYF.

The genes are TRBV5-4 and TRBJ2-5, with 11 nucleotides matching TRBD2. Germline V gene sequence: CDR1 SGHNT, CDR2 YYREEE (reference sequence). This CDR3 is 14 amino acids long. Unmatched junction bases numbered 4, after V lost 4 bases and J lost 5 bases. CDR3: CASSIAGGRETQYF. The CDR3 DNA reads TGTGCCAGCAGCATAGCGGGAGGGAGGGAGACCCAGTACTTC.

This clone was observed a single time. One junction end disagrees with the germline gene, perhaps due to a read error. The V and J genes are TRBV19 and TRBJ2-5; the match to TRBD1 covers 8 bases. Germline lookup yields CDR1 LNHDA and CDR2 SQIVND (reference sequence). The CDR3 spans 13 residues. CDR3 sequence: CASSKDRGEAQYF. The DNA for the CDR3 is TGTGCCAGTAGTAAAGACAGGGGAGAGGCCCAGTACTTC.

This clone appeared a few times. The chain combines TRBV5-5 with TRBJ2-4; TRBD1 matches 7 bases. This CDR3 spans 14 amino acids. Germline CDR1 SGHKS, CDR2 YYEKEE (reference sequence). Losses at the gene ends were 4 bases for V and 8 bases for J; bases not matched to a gene: 9. DNA for the CDR3: TGTGCCAGCAGCCCTACAGGGGAAGGATACATTCAGTACTTC. Protein sequence: CASSPTGEGYIQYF.

The chain links TRBV2 to TRBJ1-1; 9 positions match TRBD1. V gave up 9 bases and J gave up 0 bases; unmatched junction bases: 14. CDR1 and CDR2 (germline): SNHLY, FYNNEI. This CDR3 is built from 17 residues. The CDR3 nucleotides read TGTGCCAGTGGACAGGGACAGGGACAACCCTTGAACACTGAAGCTTTCTTT. The encoded protein is CASGQGQGQPLNTEAFF.

The rearrangement uses TRBV5-1 and TRBJ2-2, with 11 nucleotides matching TRBD2. Germline values: CDR1 SGHRS, CDR2 YFSETQ. J gave up 1 base and V 0 bases, and 5 bases lay outside the gene matches. The CDR3 runs 18 residues. In DNA, the CDR3 is TGCGCCAGCAGCTTGGCCCAGCTAGCGGGAGGGAACACCGGGGAGCTGTTTTTT. Its protein is CASSLAQLAGGNTGELFF.

The chain combines TRBV5-4 with TRBJ2-1; 8 bases align to TRBD2. Trimming took 7 bases from V and 4 from J; bases not matched to a gene: 7. This CDR3 region has 14 residues. From germline, CDR1 is SGHNT and CDR2 YYREEE (reference sequence). The DNA for the CDR3 is TGTGCCAGCTCCGGACTAGCAGCTTACAATGAGCAGTTCTTC. Translation: CASSGLAAYNEQFF.

V usage is TRBV27 and J usage is TRBJ1-5; 8 nucleotides line up with TRBD1. V was pared by 6 bases and J by 0 bases, with 10 bases of the junction left unmatched. Germline-derived CDR1 and CDR2 are MNHEY and SMNVEV (reference sequence). The CDR3 runs 17 residues. The DNA for the CDR3 is TGTGCCAGCAGGTCCGGGACAGGAGTATATAGCAATCAGCCCCAGCATTTT. Protein sequence: CASRSGTGVYSNQPQHF.

This clone has just a few counts. CDR3 protein: CASSLSGLAGPPYEQYF. DNA for the CDR3: TGTGCCAGCAGTTTAAGCGGACTAGCGGGGCCCCCCTACGAGCAGTACTTC. The chain couples TRBV28 to TRBJ2-7, with TRBD2 matching 12 bases. Germline V gives CDR1 MDHEN, CDR2 SYDVKM. The junction had 7 bases not matched to a gene; V was cut back by 2 bases and J by 2 bases. This CDR3 comprises 17 residues. Combining the CDR3 with reference TRBV28 and TRBJ2-7 gives the whole variable domain DVKVTQSSRYLVKRTGEKVFLECVQDMDHENMFWYRQDPGLGLRLIYFSYDVKMKEKGDIPEGYSVSREKKERFSLILESASTNQTSMYLCASSLSGLAGPPYEQYFGPGTRLTVT.

Only a few counts were recorded for this clone. The chain combines TRBV5-4 with TRBJ1-1; D remains ambiguous. The germline CDR1 and CDR2 sequences are SGHNT and YYREEE (reference sequence). Trimming removed 6 bases from V and 4 bases from J, with 16 bases in between. This CDR3 has 14 amino acids. The CDR3 DNA follows: TGTGCCAGCACCCCCCTGACTTCCTTCACTGAAGCTTTCTTT. Amino acid sequence: CASTPLTSFTEAFF.

The rearrangement uses TRBV7-2 and TRBJ2-2; D unclear. Germline lookup yields CDR1 SGHTA and CDR2 FQGNSA. The CDR3 consists of 14 residues. V was clipped by 5 bases and J by 1 base, with 8 bases between them. The CDR3 region is CASSRRWNTGELFF. CDR3 nucleotides: TGTGCCAGCAGCCGGCGGTGGAACACCGGGGAGCTGTTTTTT. Filled out from reference TRBV7-2 and TRBJ2-2, the complete variable domain reads GAGVSQSPSNKVTEKGKDVELRCDPISGHTALYWYRQSLGQGLEFLIYFQGNSAPDKSGLPSDRFSAERTGGSVSTLTIQRTQQEDSAVYLCASSRRWNTGELFFGEGSRLTVL.

The chain combines TRBV7-3 with TRBJ2-2, with TRBD1 identical over 9 bases. Germline V gene data show CDR1 as SGHTA and CDR2 as FQGTGA. The J segment lost 4 bases and the V segment lost 9 bases, leaving 12 bases of the junction unmatched. This CDR3 has 16 residues. The CDR3 here is CASRQPGTGFTGELFF. DNA of the CDR3: TGTGCCAGTCGGCAACCCGGGACAGGGTTCACCGGGGAGCTGTTTTTT.

This clone occurred a few times. The chain uses TRBV14 and TRBJ2-1; perhaps TRBD1 as D (6 bases). Trimming pared 2 bases from V and 1 base from J, leaving 9 bases between. In germline, CDR1 is SGHDN, CDR2 FVKESK. This CDR3 contains 15 residues. The CDR3 DNA follows: TGTGCCAGCAGCCAACCAACAGGGTCCTACAATGAGCAGTTCTTC. It yields the protein CASSQPTGSYNEQFF. The whole variable domain, remainder taken from reference TRBV14 and TRBJ2-1, is EAGVTQFPSHSVIEKGQTVTLRCDPISGHDNLYWYRRVMGKEIKFLLHFVKESKQDESGMPNNRFLAERTGGTYSTLKVQPAELEDSGVYFCASSQPTGSYNEQFFGPGTRLTVL.

The chain joins TRBV5-1 to TRBJ1-4; 9 positions match TRBD1. This CDR3 comprises 15 residues. Trimming cost V 0 bases and J 7 bases; bases outside gene matches: 4. In germline, CDR1 is SGHRS, CDR2 YFSETQ. The CDR3 protein is CASSLAGTGSEKLFF. CDR3 DNA: TGCGCCAGCAGCTTGGCCGGGACAGGGAGTGAAAAACTGTTTTTT.

The V gene is TRBV5-1, the J gene TRBJ2-5, with TRBD2 matching over 7 bases. Trimming took 2 bases from V and 5 from J; bases not matched to a gene: 12. Per germline, CDR1 SGHRS and CDR2 YFSETQ. There are 16 residues in the CDR3. The CDR3 reads CASSLGQRDRVETQYF. DNA for the CDR3: TGCGCCAGCAGCTTAGGCCAGCGGGATAGAGTGGAGACCCAGTACTTC.

The chain is built from TRBV5-4 and TRBJ1-1, with D possibly TRBD1 on 5 matching bases. V lost 0 bases to trimming and J lost 1 base, with 10 bases between them. The germline gives CDR1 SGHNT, CDR2 YYREEE (reference sequence). The length of the CDR3 is 15 residues. The CDR3 sequence is CASSLAGQGNTEAFF. The CDR3 DNA follows: TGTGCCAGCAGCTTGGCCGGGCAGGGGAACACTGAAGCTTTCTTT.

This clone showed up just a few times. At one of its ends the junction is not consistent with the germline gene, which may arise from a read error. J is TRBJ1-1 and V is TRBV27; D gene ambiguous. Germline V lookup: CDR1 MNHEY, CDR2 SMNVEV (reference sequence). The CDR3 loop spans 15 amino acids. Here the CDR3 reads CATSTRSEAHTEAFF. CDR3 in DNA: TGTGCCACCAGTACCCGATCCGAGGCTCACACTGAAGCTTTCTTT.

In its sample, this clone was seen a few times. Written as DNA, the CDR3 is TGTGCCAGCAGCGCAGAATTCACCGGGGAGCTGTTTTTT. It translates to CASSAEFTGELFF. The V and J genes are TRBV11-3 and TRBJ2-2; no clear D. The CDR3 loop spans 13 amino acids. The ends were cut back, 5 bases at V and 4 bases at J, with 8 bases in the middle. The germline gives CDR1 SGHNT, CDR2 YENEEA.

This clone has more than one count but fewer than ten. The V and J genes are TRBV28 and TRBJ2-7; 9 positions match TRBD1. V lost 11 bases to trimming and J lost 5 bases; unmatched junction nucleotides: 7. The CDR3 is 12 amino acids. Germline CDR1 reads MDHEN; CDR2 reads SYDVKM. The CDR3 coding sequence is TGTGCCTTGGACAGGGGCGAAGACGAGCAGTACTTC. This gives the protein CALDRGEDEQYF. Complete variable domain (other parts from reference TRBV28 and TRBJ2-7): DVKVTQSSRYLVKRTGEKVFLECVQDMDHENMFWYRQDPGLGLRLIYFSYDVKMKEKGDIPEGYSVSREKKERFSLILESASTNQTSMYLCALDRGEDEQYFGPGTRLTVT.

The chain recombines TRBV19 with TRBJ2-3; weak D call: TRBD2 (6 bases). The CDR3 is 15 amino acids. Germline CDR1 is LNHDA and CDR2 is SQIVND (reference sequence). V lost 5 bases and J lost 9, with 21 bases in between. The CDR3 spells CASSFRLGGTGTQYF. CDR3 bases: TGTGCCAGTAGTTTCCGACTAGGAGGCACAGGCACGCAGTATTTT.

This clone was counted between two and nine times. J is TRBJ2-7 and V is TRBV7-6; 7 bases match TRBD1. CDR1 is SGHVS, CDR2 FNYEAQ, per germline. The CDR3 consists of 15 residues. The ends lost 0 bases at V and 3 bases at J; junction bases unmatched: 5. CDR3 residues: CASSLAERQGYEQYF. The CDR3 DNA reads TGTGCCAGCAGCTTAGCAGAACGACAGGGCTACGAGCAGTACTTC.

This clone showed up just a few times. The chain employs TRBV9 and TRBJ2-2; 11 nucleotides agree with TRBD2. The CDR3 loop spans 18 amino acids. After removal of 1 base from V and 0 bases from J, the junction contained 5 bases not matched to a gene. Germline V CDR1 and CDR2: SGDLS, YYNGEE. CDR3 amino acids: CASSVRLAGLTNTGELFF. CDR3 DNA: TGTGCCAGCAGCGTAAGACTAGCGGGATTAACGAACACCGGGGAGCTGTTTTTT.

This rearrangement joins TRBV7-9 to TRBJ2-7; maybe TRBD2 (5 bases). The CDR3 covers 12 residues. The V gene lost 1 base and the J gene lost 7 bases, with 8 bases spanning the gap. Germline-derived CDR1 and CDR2 are SEHNR and FQNEAQ (reference sequence). The CDR3 is CASSLDSGEQYF. The CDR3 DNA sequence: TGTGCCAGCAGCTTAGATTCGGGGGAGCAGTACTTC. The full variable domain, its missing parts supplied by reference TRBV7-9 and TRBJ2-7, is DTGVSQNPRHKITKRGQNVTFRCDPISEHNRLYWYRQTLGQGPEFLTYFQNEAQLEKSRLLSDRFSAERPKGSFSTLEIQRTEQGDSAMYLCASSLDSGEQYFGPGTRLTVT.

The V call is TRBV7-3, the J call TRBJ1-1; TRBD1 matches 9 bases. CDR1 is SGHTA, CDR2 FQGTGA, per germline. The V and J ends lost 5 bases and 3 bases, in that order; junction bases with no gene match: 4. CDR3 length equals 14 residues. CDR3 region: CASSPNRGHTEAFF. The CDR3 DNA is TGTGCCAGCAGCCCTAACAGGGGGCACACTGAAGCTTTCTTT.

The sample holds a few counts of this clone. The chain couples TRBV12-5 to TRBJ1-1; D gene ambiguous. Germline CDR1 is LGHNT and CDR2 is FRNRAP. Trimming removed 0 bases from V and 8 bases from J, with 13 bases in between. This CDR3 is 14 amino acids long. The CDR3 DNA sequence: TGTGCTAGTGGTTTGGTAAGGAGTGGGTCCGAAGCTTTCTTT. This sequence encodes CASGLVRSGSEAFF.

The chain has TRBV6-1 and TRBJ1-1, with 7 bases matching TRBD1. Per germline, CDR1 MNHNS and CDR2 SASEGT. V shed 6 bases, J shed 1 base, and the junction held 5 bases outside the gene matches. The CDR3 contains 14 residues. The CDR3 sequence is CASSPTGRNTEAFF. In DNA, the CDR3 is TGTGCCAGCAGCCCGACAGGGAGGAACACTGAAGCTTTCTTT.